Listed here are 17 T cell receptor beta chains from one sample, sequenced in a study of Ad26.COV2.S vaccination and SARS-CoV-2 variants. Stated treatment: around 19 received Ad26.COV2.S at low or high dose, single or two shots; roughly five received placebo; per-sample allocation not given. Collection of samples fell on day 63 after the first vaccine or placebo injection. Assay used: immunoSEQ multiplex PCR; TCRdb lists only in-frame clones, some missing. The table shows hundreds of thousands of clones, with about 87% occurring only once. Sequenced material: peripheral blood, taken in a trial of Ad26.COV2.S vaccine versus placebo. Receptors originate from a person aged 18-60 years who received the Ad26.COV2.S COVID-19 vaccine or a placebo.

CDR3 region: CASSGSLAGGFNNEQFF. In nucleotides, the CDR3 is TGTGCCAGCAGCGGATCACTAGCGGGGGGTTTCAACAATGAGCAGTTCTTC. The chain has TRBV9 and TRBJ2-1, with 12 bases identical to TRBD2. The CDR3 spans 17 residues. Germline loops: CDR1 SGDLS, CDR2 YYNGEE. V lost 3 bases to trimming and J lost 5 bases; unmatched junction nucleotides: 9.

The chain joins TRBV19 to TRBJ1-6, with TRBD1 identical over 7 bases. The V and J ends lost 8 bases and 1 base, in that order; junction bases with no gene match: 17. The V gene's germline CDR1 is LNHDA and CDR2 SQIVND (reference sequence). The CDR3 loop spans 19 amino acids. As DNA, the CDR3 is TGTGCCAGTGGAACGGATAGGACAGGTCTTTCTTCCTATAATTCACCCCTCCACTTT. The encoded protein is CASGTDRTGLSSYNSPLHF.

The V and J genes are TRBV6-5 and TRBJ1-4; D uncertain. The CDR3 runs 14 residues. Trimming took off 8 bases at V and 0 bases at J, with 10 bases between the two ends. The germline V gene encodes CDR1 MNHEY and CDR2 SVGAGI. CDR3 coding DNA: TGTGCCAGCGGCGGACGGGCAACTAATGAAAAACTGTTTTTT. This translates into CASGGRATNEKLFF.

The chain employs TRBV3-1 (or the pseudogene TRBV3-2) and TRBJ2-1, with D perhaps being TRBD1 or TRBD2 (5 bases each). Germline CDR1 reads LGHDT; CDR2 reads YNNKEL (reference sequence). This CDR3 contains 17 residues. With 6 bases removed from V and 8 bases from J, the gap between germline ends came to 26 bases. CDR3 coding DNA: TGTGCCAGCAGGACCTCACGCTGGGGCCCCCGGGGCGATGAGCAGTTCTTC. As protein: CASRTSRWGPRGDEQFF.

The chain joins TRBV6-5 to TRBJ2-3; TRBD2 is a possible D gene (6 bases). Trimming took off 4 bases at V and 2 bases at J, with 16 bases between the two ends. Germline V CDR1 and CDR2: MNHEY, SVGAGI. CDR3 length equals 16 residues. The DNA of the CDR3 is TGTGCCAGCAGTTCTCCGGGACTTAGAAACACAGATACGCAGTATTTT. Its translation is CASSSPGLRNTDTQYF.

The V call is TRBV7-2, the J call TRBJ1-1; D might be TRBD1 (6 bases). There are 16 residues in the CDR3. V was cut by 5 bases and J by 2 bases, with 18 bases left in between. Germline CDR1 SGHTA, CDR2 FQGNSA. Written as DNA, the CDR3 is TGTGCCAGCAGCCCGCCCCCCGGGGGCCGAAACACTGAAGCTTTCTTT. Its translation: CASSPPPGGRNTEAFF.

The chain is built from TRBV5-1 and TRBJ2-7; 9 positions match TRBD2. Trimming cost V 4 bases and J 2 bases; bases outside gene matches: 7. CDR3 length: 15 amino acids. CDR1 SGHRS and CDR2 YFSETQ come from the germline V gene. CDR3 sequence: CASSPGPSGTYEQYF. DNA for the CDR3: TGCGCCAGCAGCCCCGGACCTAGCGGGACCTACGAGCAGTACTTC.

This clone was recorded only once. The chain couples TRBV4-3 to TRBJ2-7; D remains unclear. V lost 1 base to trimming and J lost 3 bases, with 13 bases between them. The CDR3 has 15 amino acids. Germline V CDR1 and CDR2: LGHNA, YSLEER. Here the CDR3 DNA reads TGCGCCAGCAGCCAAGCCTCAGGAATCGGCTACGAGCAGTACTTC. It encodes CASSQASGIGYEQYF.

The chain carries TRBV2 and TRBJ1-3, with D unclear. CDR3 length: 16 residues. Germline assignment: CDR1 SNHLY and CDR2 FYNNEI. Trimming removed 3 bases at V and 0 bases at J, with 12 bases between. The CDR3 loop is CASSEEFLGSGNTIYF. CDR3 bases: TGTGCCAGCAGTGAGGAGTTCCTTGGCTCTGGAAACACCATATATTTT.

In nucleotides, the CDR3 is TGTGCCAGCAGCCAGGAATTGAGTTCCTATGGCTACACCTTC. This codes for CASSQELSSYGYTF. The chain has TRBV3-1 (or the pseudogene TRBV3-2) and TRBJ1-2; D is undetermined. The CDR3 sequence is 14 residues long. V was pared by 3 bases and J by 4 bases, with 12 bases between. Germline CDR1 and CDR2: LGHDT and YNNKEL (reference sequence).

This chain links TRBV6-5 with TRBJ1-2; 10 bases match TRBD1. Germline CDR1 reads MNHEY; CDR2 reads SVGAGI. The CDR3 loop spans 14 amino acids. V gave up 6 bases and J gave up 7 bases; unmatched junction bases: 8. In DNA form, the CDR3 reads TGTGCCAGCAGACGGGACAGGGGAAGCTCTGGCTACACCTTC. It specifies CASRRDRGSSGYTF.

This clone was recorded once. V is TRBV19 and J is TRBJ1-2, with D unclear. Trimming left V 8 bases short and J 8 bases short, with 15 bases between. CDR3 length equals 12 residues. Germline V CDR1 and CDR2: LNHDA, SQIVND (reference sequence). The CDR3 nucleotides read TGTGCCAGTGGTTATCGGAACGGCGGCTACACCTTC. This translates into CASGYRNGGYTF.

This clone has just a few counts. The J gene is TRBJ2-2, the V gene TRBV19, with 12 positions matching TRBD2. V shed 7 bases and J 0 bases; nucleotides not matched to a gene: 6. The CDR3 has 17 amino acids. Per the germline V gene, CDR1 is LNHDA and CDR2 is SQIVND (reference sequence). This CDR3 is CASTQGLAGSNTGELFF. In DNA, the CDR3 is TGTGCCAGTACCCAAGGACTAGCGGGGTCGAACACCGGGGAGCTGTTTTTT.

The chain has TRBV5-1 and TRBJ1-3; TRBD1 agrees at 8 bases. Germline values: CDR1 SGHRS, CDR2 YFSETQ. V was pared by 3 bases and J by 3 bases, with 5 bases of the junction left unmatched. This CDR3 is 15 amino acids long. CDR3 region: CASSSTGQGGNTIYF. The CDR3 bases are TGCGCCAGCAGCTCCACCGGACAGGGTGGAAACACCATATATTTT.

The V gene is TRBV7-3, the J gene TRBJ2-1; possible D gene TRBD2, 6 bases. The CDR3 spans 16 residues. The V gene lost 5 bases and the J gene lost 1 base, with 15 bases spanning the gap. CDR1 SGHTA and CDR2 FQGTGA come from the germline V gene. CDR3 region: CASSQEGSRSYNEQFF. Written as DNA, the CDR3 is TGTGCCAGCAGCCAGGAGGGGTCTAGGTCCTACAATGAGCAGTTCTTC.

The V and J genes are TRBV28 and TRBJ2-3; maybe TRBD1 (6 bases). The germline CDR1 and CDR2 sequences are MDHEN and SYDVKM. The CDR3 spans 15 residues. Trimming took 4 bases from V and 1 from J, leaving 12 bases between them. CDR3 DNA sequence: TGTGCCAGCAGTTCTACAGGGTTCGGCACAGATACGCAGTATTTT. Amino acid sequence: CASSSTGFGTDTQYF.

This clone was seen a handful of times. The chain links TRBV10-3 to TRBJ1-6; no clear D gene. Germline V gene sequence: CDR1 ENHRY, CDR2 SYGVKD. V lost 7 bases to trimming and J lost 4 bases, with 8 bases between them. There are 13 residues in the CDR3. CDR3 sequence: CAINSRYNSPLHF. Here the CDR3 DNA reads TGTGCCATCAACAGTAGATATAATTCACCCCTCCACTTT.